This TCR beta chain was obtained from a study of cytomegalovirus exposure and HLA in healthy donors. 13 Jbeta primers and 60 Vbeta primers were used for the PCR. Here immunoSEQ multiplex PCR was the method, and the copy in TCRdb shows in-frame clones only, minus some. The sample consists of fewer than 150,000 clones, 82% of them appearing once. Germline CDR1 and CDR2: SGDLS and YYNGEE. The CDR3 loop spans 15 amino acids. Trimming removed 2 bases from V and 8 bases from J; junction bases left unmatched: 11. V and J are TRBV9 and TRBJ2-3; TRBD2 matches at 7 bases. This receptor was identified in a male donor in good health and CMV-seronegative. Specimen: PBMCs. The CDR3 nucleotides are TGTGCCAGCAGCGTTCTAGCGGCCCCTGCGGCTACGCAGTATTTT. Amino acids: CASSVLAAPAATQYF.